The 9 T cell receptor beta chains below were found in one sample sequenced in a study of blood T cell repertoires in COVID-19. Sequencing used immunoSEQ multiplex PCR; TCRdb keeps in-frame clones, though not all of them. The sample shows 200,000 to 300,000 clones, approximately 86% of them seen only once. Source material: peripheral blood. Source of these receptors: a woman in her seventies with active or convalescent COVID-19.

The V and J genes are TRBV5-4 and TRBJ2-4; unclear D gene. Germline values: CDR1 SGHNT, CDR2 YYREEE (reference sequence). The CDR3 length is 16 residues. V lost 1 base and J 0 bases, leaving 11 bases between the germline ends. CDR3: CASSLTTGLAKNIQYF. As DNA, the CDR3 is TGTGCCAGCAGCTTGACTACCGGGTTAGCCAAAAACATTCAGTACTTC. Full variable domain (rest looked up from reference TRBV5-4 and TRBJ2-4): ETGVTQSPTHLIKTRGQQVTLRCSSQSGHNTVSWYQQALGQGPQFIFQYYREEENGRGNFPPRFSGLQFPNYSSELNVNALELDDSALYLCASSLTTGLAKNIQYFGAGTRLSVL.

CDR3 in amino acids: CASSSLLGEQETQYF. The CDR3 DNA follows: TGTGCCAGCAGCTCCCTTTTAGGGGAACAAGAGACCCAGTACTTC. The J gene is TRBJ2-5, the V gene TRBV9; TRBD1 is a possible D gene (5 bases). Trimming cost V 4 bases and J 2 bases, with 15 bases left between them. This CDR3 has 15 amino acids. CDR1 SGDLS and CDR2 YYNGEE come from the germline V gene.

This chain uses TRBV6-4 with TRBJ2-7; TRBD1 matches 10 bases. The CDR3 extends over 13 amino acids. CDR1 MRHNA and CDR2 SNTAGT come from the germline V gene. V gave up 6 bases and J gave up 5 bases; unmatched junction bases: 4. The CDR3 spells CASSRDRGDEQYF. CDR3 sequence (DNA): TGTGCCAGCAGCCGGGACAGGGGTGACGAGCAGTACTTC.

This clone has just one count. The chain is built from TRBV6-2 or TRBV6-3 and TRBJ2-1, with 7 bases fitting TRBD2. CDR1 is MNHEY and CDR2 is SVGEGT in the germline V gene. This CDR3 contains 16 residues. The ends lost 0 bases at V and 5 bases at J; junction bases unmatched: 7. The CDR3 spells CASSYSELADNNEQFF. The CDR3 DNA reads TGTGCCAGCAGTTACTCGGAGCTAGCGGACAACAATGAGCAGTTCTTC.

The gene calls are TRBV15 and TRBJ2-1, with D possibly being TRBD2 (6 bases). The CDR3 is made up of 14 amino acids. Germline lookup yields CDR1 LNHNV and CDR2 YYDKDF (reference sequence). V dropped 8 bases and J dropped 0 bases, with 11 bases sitting between them. The CDR3 sequence is CATDLGGSYNEQFF. CDR3 DNA: TGTGCCACCGACCTCGGGGGCTCCTACAATGAGCAGTTCTTC.

This clone was counted once. The rearrangement uses TRBV19 and TRBJ1-6; the match to TRBD1 covers 7 bases. The V and J ends lost 5 bases and 7 bases, in that order; junction bases with no gene match: 8. CDR1 is LNHDA, CDR2 SQIVND, per germline (reference sequence). The CDR3 sequence is 15 residues long. The DNA for the CDR3 is TGTGCCAGTAGTGTAACGACAGGGCGAAATTCACCCCTCCACTTT. The encoded protein is CASSVTTGRNSPLHF.

The V gene is TRBV27, the J gene TRBJ2-3; D remains ambiguous. The germline gives CDR1 MNHEY, CDR2 SMNVEV (reference sequence). Trimming removed 2 bases from V and 0 bases from J, with 12 bases in between. This CDR3 is 16 amino acids long. The CDR3: CASSLVTRPSTDTQYF. The CDR3 nucleotides are TGTGCCAGCAGTTTAGTCACACGCCCTAGCACAGATACGCAGTATTTT.

The V call is TRBV7-2, the J call TRBJ1-2, with a weak D call TRBD1 (5 bases). V was trimmed by 3 bases and J by 1 base, leaving 9 bases between them. The CDR3 contains 14 residues. Germline CDR1 reads SGHTA; CDR2 reads FQGNSA. The CDR3 DNA reads as TGTGCCAGCAGCTTGTCCCAGGGTAACTATGGCTACACCTTC. Residues: CASSLSQGNYGYTF.

The CDR3 is CASSQVLNSPLHF. DNA of the CDR3: TGTGCCAGCAGCCAGGTACTGAATTCACCCCTCCACTTT. The chain employs TRBV7-9 and TRBJ1-6; D is ambiguous. V was clipped by 5 bases and J by 7 bases, with 9 bases between them. The CDR3 sequence is 13 residues long. Looked up from germline, CDR1 is SEHNR and CDR2 is FQNEAQ (reference sequence).